Listed below are T cell receptor beta chains from one sample, sequenced in a study of blood T cell repertoires in COVID-19. Using immunoSEQ multiplex PCR, the repertoire was profiled, and TCRdb retains in-frame clones only, with some absent. The sample has 150,000 to 200,000 clones, more than 75% seen once. The sample was PBMCs or T cells enriched from blood (not recorded which). These receptors were collected from a woman aged 50 to 60 with acute COVID-19. The CDR3 runs from the conserved cysteine through the conserved F or W. The order of the fields is J gene, clone size, D gene, CDR3 length, V gene, CDR3 DNA, CDR3 protein. A D gene is named only where the DNA matches it firmly. Only some rows state a clone size, as once, few, many or a class for expanded clones.

>TRBJ1-2|.|TRBD1|17|TRBV6-1
TGTGCCAGCAGTGAAGATTGGGGCCGGGACAGGGGCGGTGGCTACACCTTC
CASSEDWGRDRGGGYTF
>TRBJ2-5|.|TRBD1|15|TRBV18
TGTGCCAGCTCACCGGCAGGGGGCGCGGGGGAGACCCAGTACTTC
CASSPAGGAGETQYF
>TRBJ1-6|.|.|15|TRBV5-1
TGCGCCAGCAGCTTGGCCGAGCAGGTGAATTCACCCCTCCACTTT
CASSLAEQVNSPLHF
>TRBJ2-5|.|.|14|TRBV27
TGTGCCAGCAGGCAACTGGGCCCGGGGGAGACCCAGTACTTC
CASRQLGPGETQYF
>TRBJ1-2|.|.|16|TRBV6-5
TGTGCCAGCAGTTCCGGGGGAATACAGGTTGGGTATGGCTACACCTTC
CASSSGGIQVGYGYTF
>TRBJ1-2|.|TRBD1|16|TRBV5-1
TGCGCCAGCAGCCGATCCGAGGAGGGGGCTGGTTATGGCTACACCTTC
CASSRSEEGAGYGYTF
>TRBJ1-3|.|.|15|TRBV18
TGTGCCAGCTCACCACCGGGGAGCTCTGGAAACACCATATATTTT
CASSPPGSSGNTIYF
>TRBJ2-3|.|TRBD1|15|TRBV7-9
TGTGCCAGCAGCCCTTGGCAGGGGGAGAAAGATACGCAGTATTTT
CASSPWQGEKDTQYF
>TRBJ2-2|.|TRBD2|13|TRBV2
TGTGCCAGCAGGGAGCGGGGTACCGGGGAGCTGTTTTTT
CASRERGTGELFF
>TRBJ2-2|many|.|13|TRBV19
TGTGCCAGTAGTCAAGCCAACACCGGGGAGCTGTTTTTT
CASSQANTGELFF
>TRBJ1-2|.|.|13|TRBV7-9
TGTGCCAGCAGCTTAGACACTAACTATGGCTACACCTTC
CASSLDTNYGYTF
>TRBJ2-3|few|TRBD1|15|TRBV7-9
TGTGCCAGCAGCTTGACAGGGCCCGGGGCAGATACGCAGTATTTT
CASSLTGPGADTQYF
>TRBJ2-3|.|TRBD2|18|TRBV7-6
TGTGCCAGCAGCTTAGGGGTACGAGCGGGAGGGGGCACAGATACGCAGTATTTT
CASSLGVRAGGGTDTQYF
>TRBJ1-2|.|TRBD1|13|TRBV3-1/TRBV3-2
TGTGCCAGCAGCCTCGGGACAGGGGATGGCTACACCTTC
CASSLGTGDGYTF
>TRBJ1-6|.|TRBD1|13|TRBV12-3/TRBV12-4
TGTGCCAGCAGTGGACAGGGCCTCTTGCCCCTCCACTTT
CASSGQGLLPLHF
>TRBJ1-1|.|.|14|TRBV11-2
TGTGCCAGCAGCTTGCAGGGATCAGGGACTGAAGCTTTCTTT
CASSLQGSGTEAFF
>TRBJ1-6|.|.|14|TRBV5-1
TGCGCCAGCAGCTTGCATGAGGGAGTAGCCCAACTCCACTTT
CASSLHEGVAQLHF
>TRBJ1-5|.|.|17|TRBV19
TGTGCCAGTAGTATTGGCGTCTTCAGACAGAGTAATCAGCCCCAGCATTTT
CASSIGVFRQSNQPQHF
>TRBJ2-5|.|TRBD2|14|TRBV7-2
TGTGCCAGCAGCCCACCGGGACTACAAGAGACCCAGTACTTC
CASSPPGLQETQYF